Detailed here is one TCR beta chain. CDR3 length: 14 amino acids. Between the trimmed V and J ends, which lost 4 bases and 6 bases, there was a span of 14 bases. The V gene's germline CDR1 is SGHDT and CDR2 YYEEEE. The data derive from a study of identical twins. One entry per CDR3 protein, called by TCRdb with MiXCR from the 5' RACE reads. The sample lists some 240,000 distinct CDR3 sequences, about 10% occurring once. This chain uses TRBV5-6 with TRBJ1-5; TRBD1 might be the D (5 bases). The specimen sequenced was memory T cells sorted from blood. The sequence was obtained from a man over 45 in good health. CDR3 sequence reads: CASSRGLVGQPQHF. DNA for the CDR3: TGTGCCAGCAGCAGGGGACTCGTGGGTCAGCCCCAGCATTTT.